Presented here are 25 T cell receptor beta chains from one specimen sequenced in a study of T cells in Graves' hyperthyroidism and ophthalmopathy. The investigators amplified TCR beta CDR3 regions from RNA transcripts. HTBI primers were used for first-round RT-PCR of the TCR CDR3. MiXCR, applied by TCRdb to the multiplex PCR reads, yields one record per CDR3 protein. The sample shows about 350,000 distinct CDR3 sequences, 15% to 20% of them seen only once. Material: blood. These receptors all stem from a woman between 35 and 50 years old with Graves' ophthalmopathy.

This clonotype showed up many times. The CDR3 DNA reads TGTGCCAGCAGCTTAGATCGGGGTGCCACCGGGGAGCTGTTTTTT. Translating it yields CASSLDRGATGELFF. The rearrangement links TRBV11-2 to TRBJ2-2; tentative D call: TRBD2 (5 bases). CDR3 length: 15 residues. With 0 bases removed from V and 4 bases from J, the gap between germline ends came to 9 bases. Per the germline V gene, CDR1 is SGHAT and CDR2 is FQNNGV.

The sample holds many counts of this clonotype. The chain recombines TRBV7-6 with TRBJ2-7; D not certain. The germline V gene has CDR1 SGHVS and CDR2 FNYEAQ. The CDR3 extends over 16 amino acids. Trimming cost V 2 bases and J 2 bases, with 16 bases left between them. The CDR3 sequence is CASSLLFDQAPYEQYF. CDR3 DNA: TGTGCCAGCAGCTTACTCTTCGACCAAGCGCCCTACGAGCAGTACTTC.

This clonotype was found many times. The V call is TRBV20-1, the J call TRBJ1-5; D possibly corresponds to TRBD1 (6 bases). Per germline, CDR1 DFQATT and CDR2 SNEGSKA (reference sequence). The CDR3 extends over 15 amino acids. V lost 6 bases and J 6 bases, leaving 21 bases between the germline ends. CDR3 sequence reads: CSASWDTEIGQPQHF. As DNA, the CDR3 is TGCAGTGCCAGTTGGGACACCGAAATAGGTCAGCCCCAGCATTTT.

This chain connects TRBV30 to TRBJ1-2, with a weak D call TRBD1 (5 bases). The CDR3 loop spans 11 amino acids. Germline CDR1 reads GTSNPN; CDR2 reads SVGIG (reference sequence). V lost 3 bases, J lost 8 bases, and 10 bases lay in between. The CDR3 spells CAWRWGVGYTF. The DNA of the CDR3 is TGTGCCTGGAGGTGGGGCGTCGGCTACACCTTC.

This clonotype was detected many times. The chain recombines TRBV5-8 with TRBJ1-5; D possibly corresponds to TRBD1 (6 bases). The V and J ends lost 4 bases and 4 bases respectively, with 12 bases between them. CDR1 and CDR2 (germline): SGHTS, YDEGEE. The CDR3 is made up of 14 amino acids. Written as DNA, the CDR3 is TGTGCCAGCAGCGCAGGACAGTTAAATCAGCCCCAGCATTTT. This translates into CASSAGQLNQPQHF.

This clonotype was detected ten times or more. V is TRBV7-2 and J is TRBJ2-7, with D unclear. Germline V gene lookup returns CDR1 SGHTA and CDR2 FQGNSA. V lost 1 base to trimming and J lost 3 bases, with 7 bases between them. There are 13 residues in the CDR3. In nucleotides, the CDR3 is TGTGCCAGCAGCTTAGAAGTACTCTACGAGCAGTACTTC. Translation: CASSLEVLYEQYF.

The V gene is TRBV9, the J gene TRBJ1-1; TRBD1 might be the D (6 bases). There are 15 residues in the CDR3. CDR1 is SGDLS and CDR2 is YYNGEE in the germline V gene. V lost 2 bases to trimming and J lost 1 base, with 12 bases between them. CDR3 bases: TGTGCCAGCAGCGTCACCGGGACACAGAACACTGAAGCTTTCTTT. Its translation is CASSVTGTQNTEAFF. Complete variable domain (other parts from reference TRBV9 and TRBJ1-1): DSGVTQTPKHLITATGQRVTLRCSPRSGDLSVYWYQQSLDQGLQFLIQYYNGEERAKGNILERFSAQQFPDLHSELNLSSLELGDSALYFCASSVTGTQNTEAFFGQGTRLTVV.

This clonotype was counted ten times or more. The chain links TRBV28 to TRBJ1-1, with no clear D. The germline gives CDR1 MDHEN, CDR2 SYDVKM. CDR3 length equals 15 residues. V lost 7 bases to trimming and J lost 5 bases, with 20 bases between them. CDR3 DNA: TGTGCCAGCATCTTTGGAAACTGGGCGGGTACTGAAGCTTTCTTT. It translates to CASIFGNWAGTEAFF.

The chain couples TRBV7-9 to TRBJ2-5; D is unresolved. The CDR3 is made up of 13 amino acids. V shed 2 bases and J shed 4 bases, with 8 bases lying between them. CDR1 SEHNR and CDR2 FQNEAQ come from the germline V gene (reference sequence). CDR3 loop: CASSLMVGETQYF. In DNA, the CDR3 is TGTGCCAGCAGCTTAATGGTTGGAGAGACCCAGTACTTC.

This clonotype has a count of ten or more. The chain uses TRBV19 and TRBJ1-1; D gene ambiguous. V lost 3 bases and J 3 bases, leaving 11 bases between the germline ends. Germline V lookup: CDR1 LNHDA, CDR2 SQIVND (reference sequence). CDR3 length: 14 residues. Written as DNA, the CDR3 is TGTGCCAGTAGTATTTATGTTAGGGACACTGAAGCTTTCTTT. Protein product: CASSIYVRDTEAFF.

The rearrangement uses TRBV12-3 or TRBV12-4 and TRBJ2-4; D not resolved. V lost 5 bases to trimming and J lost 0 bases, with 17 bases between them. The CDR3 loop spans 17 amino acids. This CDR3 reads CASSPIGAPVAKNIQYF. DNA of the CDR3: TGTGCCAGCAGTCCAATCGGTGCTCCTGTAGCCAAAAACATTCAGTACTTC.

This clonotype came up many times. The genes are TRBV5-1 and TRBJ1-2; the D is unclear. The CDR3 extends over 13 amino acids. CDR1 and CDR2 from the germline V gene are SGHRS and YFSETQ. Trimming took off 0 bases at V and 6 bases at J, with 9 bases between the two ends. As DNA, the CDR3 is TGCGCCAGCAGCTTGGTTGGCCAGGATGGCTACACCTTC. The encoded protein is CASSLVGQDGYTF.

There are many counts of this clonotype. This chain uses TRBV5-1 with TRBJ1-1; D is undetermined. Germline V gene sequence: CDR1 SGHRS, CDR2 YFSETQ. The V and J ends lost 0 bases and 0 bases respectively, with 6 bases between them. This CDR3 comprises 14 residues. CDR3 DNA sequence: TGCGCCAGCAGCTTGGACAGCCTGAACACTGAAGCTTTCTTT. Amino acids: CASSLDSLNTEAFF.

This clonotype came up many times. The chain couples TRBV6-2 or TRBV6-3 to TRBJ1-5; TRBD1 is a possible D gene (5 bases). V lost 2 bases, J lost 7 bases, and 9 bases lay in between. CDR1 is MNHEY, CDR2 SVGEGT, per germline. The CDR3 extends over 13 amino acids. This CDR3 reads CASSYNWGQPQHF. CDR3 nucleotides: TGTGCCAGCAGTTACAATTGGGGCCAGCCCCAGCATTTT.

This clonotype was seen many times. The chain has TRBV5-1 and TRBJ2-7; 9 positions agree with TRBD2. CDR1 and CDR2 from the germline V gene are SGHRS and YFSETQ. The CDR3 totals 15 residues. V lost 0 bases to trimming and J lost 2 bases; unmatched junction nucleotides: 3. Here the CDR3 reads CASSLASSGTYEQYF. CDR3 nucleotide sequence: TGCGCCAGCAGCTTGGCGTCTAGCGGGACCTACGAGCAGTACTTC. The whole variable domain, remainder taken from reference TRBV5-1 and TRBJ2-7, is KAGVTQTPRYLIKTRGQQVTLSCSPISGHRSVSWYQQTPGQGLQFLFEYFSETQRNKGNFPGRFSGRQFSNSRSEMNVSTLELGDSALYLCASSLASSGTYEQYFGPGTRLTVT.

This clonotype was counted many times. The chain joins TRBV7-2 to TRBJ2-7; D is perhaps TRBD1 (5 bases). V gave up 1 base and J gave up 3 bases, with 10 bases separating them. The CDR3 spans 14 residues. CDR1 SGHTA and CDR2 FQGNSA come from the germline V gene. The CDR3 DNA sequence: TGTGCCAGCAGCTTAGTTCAGGGAAACTACGAGCAGTACTTC. It codes for CASSLVQGNYEQYF.

This clonotype was detected ten times or more. The genes are TRBV28 and TRBJ2-7; D may be TRBD1 (6 bases). Trimming took 6 bases from V and 8 from J, leaving 14 bases between them. The CDR3 has 12 residues. Germline V CDR1 and CDR2: MDHEN, SYDVKM. Here the CDR3 reads CASSLRGKQQYF. The CDR3 coding sequence is TGTGCCAGCAGCCTTAGGGGGAAACAGCAGTACTTC.

In its sample, this clonotype was seen many times. This sequence joins TRBV6-1 and TRBJ2-5; maybe TRBD1 (6 bases). The CDR3 is 15 amino acids. CDR1 is MNHNS, CDR2 SASEGT, per germline. V dropped 0 bases and J dropped 4 bases, with 12 bases sitting between them. The CDR3 protein is CASSEAPGGAETQYF. The CDR3 bases are TGTGCCAGCAGTGAAGCGCCTGGGGGCGCAGAGACCCAGTACTTC.

This clonotype showed up many times. The chain joins TRBV20-1 to TRBJ2-2; TRBD2 is a possible D gene (6 bases). Trimming left V 6 bases short and J 5 bases short, with 10 bases between. The CDR3 spans 12 residues. Germline V gene sequence: CDR1 DFQATT, CDR2 SNEGSKA (reference sequence). CDR3 sequence: CSARRETGELFF. As DNA, the CDR3 is TGCAGTGCCCGGAGGGAGACCGGGGAGCTGTTTTTT.

This clonotype was recorded many times. The chain employs TRBV15 and TRBJ2-7, with D uncertain. V was cut by 0 bases and J by 2 bases, with 11 bases left in between. This CDR3 has 15 residues. The germline CDR1 and CDR2 sequences are LNHNV and YYDKDF (reference sequence). The CDR3 nucleotides read TGTGCCACCAGCAGAGACCGGTTCGGAACCTACGAGCAGTACTTC. It translates to CATSRDRFGTYEQYF.

This clonotype showed up just a few times. The chain links TRBV15 to TRBJ2-2; D call uncertain. The V gene lost 1 base and the J gene lost 3 bases, with 6 bases spanning the gap. Germline values: CDR1 LNHNV, CDR2 YYDKDF (reference sequence). This CDR3 has 14 residues. CDR3 loop: CATSRGDYTGELFF. The CDR3, as DNA: TGTGCCACCAGCAGAGGGGATTACACCGGGGAGCTGTTTTTT.

This clonotype was seen repeatedly, ten times or more. The chain recombines TRBV2 with TRBJ2-5, with 9 bases that match TRBD2. The CDR3 contains 16 residues. The J segment lost 4 bases and the V segment lost 0 bases, leaving 6 bases of the junction unmatched. Germline lookup yields CDR1 SNHLY and CDR2 FYNNEI. The CDR3 protein is CASSEASGRGRETQYF. The CDR3, as DNA: TGTGCCAGCAGTGAAGCTAGCGGGAGAGGAAGAGAGACCCAGTACTTC.

This clonotype was counted at least ten times. The rearrangement uses TRBV7-2 and TRBJ1-2, with D unresolved. The CDR3 runs 8 residues. Trimming removed 9 bases at V and 8 bases at J, with 4 bases between. Germline V CDR1 and CDR2: SGHTA, FQGNSA. The CDR3 nucleotides are TGTGCCAGGAAAGGCTACACCTTC. Translation: CARKGYTF.

This clonotype has ten or more counts. The V and J genes are TRBV10-1 and TRBJ2-7; D call uncertain. The CDR3 has 14 residues. V lost 2 bases, J lost 2 bases, and 10 bases lay in between. Per the germline V gene, CDR1 is WNHNN and CDR2 is SYGVQD (reference sequence). CDR3 DNA: TGCGCCAGCAGTGAGACGAGATTCCCCTACGAGCAGTACTTC. Its translation: CASSETRFPYEQYF.

This clonotype was found a few times. The rearrangement links TRBV6-1 to TRBJ2-5, with D unclear. The length of the CDR3 is 14 residues. The V and J ends lost 6 bases and 5 bases respectively, with 16 bases between them. CDR1 and CDR2 from the germline V gene are MNHNS and SASEGT. CDR3 region: CASSPWTARETQYF. Written as DNA, the CDR3 is TGTGCCAGCAGCCCTTGGACCGCCAGGGAGACCCAGTACTTC.